Presented here are 10 T cell receptor beta chains from one specimen sequenced in a study of PD-L1 blockade in urothelial cancer. Time point described: peripheral blood 6 weeks after treatment start. Libraries were prepared by immunoSEQ multiplex PCR; TCRdb keeps only in-frame clonotypes and omits some of them. The repertoire consists of 15,000 to 20,000 clones, with about four fifths occurring once and the leading ten covering approximately 1.8%. Sequences were derived from PBMCs, sampled around atezolizumab (anti-PD-L1) treatment. Receptors originate from a man between 45 and 60 years old with urothelial cancer.

V and J are TRBV28 and TRBJ1-2, with D perhaps TRBD1 (5 bases). The V gene lost 7 bases and the J gene lost 6 bases, with 15 bases spanning the gap. This CDR3 has 13 amino acids. Germline V lookup: CDR1 MDHEN, CDR2 SYDVKM. CDR3 DNA: TGTGCCAGCATCCAGTGGGGGGTGAATGGCTACACCTTC. Residues: CASIQWGVNGYTF.

The V gene is TRBV9, the J gene TRBJ1-6; 9 nucleotides agree with TRBD1. CDR1 and CDR2 from the germline V gene are SGDLS and YYNGEE. The V segment lost 3 bases and the J segment 7 bases; nucleotides outside the gene matches: 8. This CDR3 is 16 amino acids long. CDR3 bases: TGTGCCAGCAGCGCCGTACGACAGGGGGTGAATTCACCCCTCCACTTT. Translated, it gives CASSAVRQGVNSPLHF.

The chain employs TRBV27 and TRBJ1-5; no clear D gene. The germline V and J ends were trimmed by 3 bases and 2 bases, with 11 bases remaining between them. Germline-derived CDR1 and CDR2 are MNHEY and SMNVEV (reference sequence). The length of the CDR3 is 15 residues. The CDR3 DNA follows: TGTGCCAGCAGTTTCGCGCGGGCTGGCAATCAGCCCCAGCATTTT. Encoded protein: CASSFARAGNQPQHF.

This chain uses TRBV7-9 with TRBJ2-1, with 10 bases aligning to TRBD2. The germline V gene has CDR1 SEHNR and CDR2 FQNEAQ (reference sequence). The ends lost 6 bases at V and 5 bases at J; junction bases unmatched: 4. The CDR3 is 14 residues long. The CDR3 coding sequence is TGTGCCAGCAGATTAAGCGGGGGGGACAATGAGCAGTTCTTC. Its translation is CASRLSGGDNEQFF.

This rearrangement joins TRBV27 to TRBJ1-2, with 7 bases lining up with TRBD1. Germline V CDR1 and CDR2: MNHEY, SMNVEV (reference sequence). The CDR3 extends over 15 amino acids. With 4 bases clipped from V and 3 bases from J, the junction kept 8 bases outside the gene matches. The CDR3 is CASSSSTGEDYGYTF. CDR3 bases: TGTGCCAGCAGTTCGTCTACAGGGGAAGACTATGGCTACACCTTC.

The chain carries TRBV9 and TRBJ2-5; 13 nucleotides match TRBD2. Unmatched junction bases numbered 7, after V lost 0 bases and J lost 5 bases. There are 17 residues in the CDR3. Germline-derived CDR1 and CDR2 are SGDLS and YYNGEE. CDR3 sequence (DNA): TGTGCCAGCAGCGTAGGTGGGACTAGCGGGAATGGGGAGACCCAGTACTTC. As protein: CASSVGGTSGNGETQYF.

The J gene is TRBJ2-1, the V gene TRBV6-4; a weak D match, TRBD2 (5 bases). With 1 base removed from V and 0 bases from J, the gap between germline ends came to 13 bases. Germline CDR1 reads MRHNA; CDR2 reads SNTAGT. The CDR3 runs 17 residues. The CDR3 is CASSDFAGRDSYNEQFF. The CDR3 bases are TGTGCCAGCAGTGACTTTGCGGGTAGAGACTCCTACAATGAGCAGTTCTTC.

This clone was picked up one time. The CDR3 region is CASSYPLGVAGPTDTQYF. The CDR3 DNA follows: TGTGCCAGCAGCTACCCGCTCGGGGTAGCGGGGCCCACAGATACGCAGTATTTT. The chain joins TRBV11-2 to TRBJ2-3; TRBD2 agrees at 8 bases. The CDR3 runs 18 residues. Germline CDR1 is SGHAT and CDR2 is FQNNGV. The V gene end was trimmed by 4 bases and the J gene end by 2 bases; junction bases not matched to a gene: 14.

The J gene is TRBJ1-3, the V gene TRBV15; possibly TRBD1 for D (5 bases). V gave up 2 bases and J gave up 0 bases, with 14 bases separating them. Per the germline V gene, CDR1 is LNHNV and CDR2 is YYDKDF (reference sequence). The CDR3 sequence is 17 residues long. The CDR3, as DNA: TGTGCCACCAGCAGAAGCGGGGGGAGACTCTCTGGAAACACCATATATTTT. Protein sequence: CATSRSGGRLSGNTIYF.

This clone was observed a single time. The CDR3 loop reads CASSSLWGIQPQHF. In nucleotides, the CDR3 is TGTGCCAGCAGTTCCCTTTGGGGCATTCAGCCCCAGCATTTT. V and J are TRBV2 and TRBJ1-5; a weak D match, TRBD1 (5 bases). Per the germline V gene, CDR1 is SNHLY and CDR2 is FYNNEI. Trimming removed 5 bases from V and 6 bases from J, with 14 bases in between. The CDR3 runs 14 residues.